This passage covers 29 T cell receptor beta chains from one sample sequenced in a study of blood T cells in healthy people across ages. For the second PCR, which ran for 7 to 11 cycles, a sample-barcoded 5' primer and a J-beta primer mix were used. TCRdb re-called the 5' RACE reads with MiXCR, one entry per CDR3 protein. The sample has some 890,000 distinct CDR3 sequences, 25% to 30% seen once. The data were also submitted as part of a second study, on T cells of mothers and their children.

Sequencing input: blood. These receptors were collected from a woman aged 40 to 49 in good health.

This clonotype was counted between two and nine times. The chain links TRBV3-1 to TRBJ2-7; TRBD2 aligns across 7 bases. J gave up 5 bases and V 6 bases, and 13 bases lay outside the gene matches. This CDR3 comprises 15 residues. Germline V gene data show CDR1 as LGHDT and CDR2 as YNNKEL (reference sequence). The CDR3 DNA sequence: TGTGCCAGCAGTCCGGGACTAAAAAGGAAAAACGAGCAGTACTTC. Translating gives CASSPGLKRKNEQYF.

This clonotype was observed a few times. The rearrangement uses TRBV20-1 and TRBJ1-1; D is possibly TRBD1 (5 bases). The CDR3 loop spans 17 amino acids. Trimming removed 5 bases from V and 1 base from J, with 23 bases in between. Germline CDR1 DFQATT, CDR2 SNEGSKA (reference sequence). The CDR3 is CSALRATGTGRNTEAFF. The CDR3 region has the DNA TGCAGTGCTCTCAGAGCAACCGGGACGGGGAGGAACACTGAAGCTTTCTTT.

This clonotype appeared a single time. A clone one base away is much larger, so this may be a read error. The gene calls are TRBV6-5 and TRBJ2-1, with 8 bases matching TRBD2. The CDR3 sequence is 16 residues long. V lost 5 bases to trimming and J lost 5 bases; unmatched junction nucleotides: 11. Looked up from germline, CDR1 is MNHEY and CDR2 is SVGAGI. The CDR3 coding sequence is TGTGCCAGCAGTCCCCGGGGCGGGGGGACCGACAATGAGCAGTTCTTC. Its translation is CASSPRGGGTDNEQFF.

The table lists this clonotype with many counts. The CDR3 DNA sequence: TGTGCCAGCAGCGTCGGAGACAAAGCCTACGAGCAGTACTTC. Protein product: CASSVGDKAYEQYF. V and J are TRBV9 and TRBJ2-7; D gene unclear. Per the germline V gene, CDR1 is SGDLS and CDR2 is YYNGEE. This CDR3 is 14 amino acids long. The V gene lost 2 bases and the J gene lost 2 bases, with 11 bases spanning the gap.

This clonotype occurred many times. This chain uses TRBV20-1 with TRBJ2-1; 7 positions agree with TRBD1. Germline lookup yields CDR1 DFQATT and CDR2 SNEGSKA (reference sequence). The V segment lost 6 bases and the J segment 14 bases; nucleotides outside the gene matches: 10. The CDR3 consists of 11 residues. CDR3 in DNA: TGCAGTGCAGCTAGGGGGCCACTCGAGTTCTTC. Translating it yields CSAARGPLEFF.

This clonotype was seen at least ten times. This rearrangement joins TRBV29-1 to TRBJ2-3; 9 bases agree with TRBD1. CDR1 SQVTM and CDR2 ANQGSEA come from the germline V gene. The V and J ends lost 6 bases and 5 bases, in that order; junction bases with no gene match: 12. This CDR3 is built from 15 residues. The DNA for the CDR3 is TGCAGCGTAGCATCCGGGACAGGGTTCGAAGATACGCAGTATTTT. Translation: CSVASGTGFEDTQYF.

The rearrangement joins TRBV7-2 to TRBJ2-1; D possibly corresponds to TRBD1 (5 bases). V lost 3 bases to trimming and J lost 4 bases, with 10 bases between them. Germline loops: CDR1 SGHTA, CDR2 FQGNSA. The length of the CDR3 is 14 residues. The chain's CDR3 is CASSFPTVYNEQFF. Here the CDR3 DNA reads TGTGCCAGCAGCTTTCCGACAGTTTACAATGAGCAGTTCTTC.

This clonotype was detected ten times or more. The chain's CDR3 is CSAREILAGESYEQYF. The CDR3 DNA sequence: TGCAGTGCTAGAGAGATATTAGCGGGGGAGTCCTACGAGCAGTACTTC. The J gene is TRBJ2-7, the V gene TRBV20-1; 9 bases fit TRBD2. Germline CDR1 and CDR2: DFQATT and SNEGSKA (reference sequence). V was pared by 0 bases and J by 1 base, with 7 bases of the junction left unmatched. This CDR3 is 16 amino acids long.

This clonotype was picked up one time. CDR3 sequence reads: CASSLETSTYEQYF. CDR3 DNA: TGTGCCAGCAGCTTAGAGACAAGTACCTACGAGCAGTACTTC. The chain recombines TRBV7-2 with TRBJ2-7, with D unresolved. Per the germline V gene, CDR1 is SGHTA and CDR2 is FQGNSA. The CDR3 consists of 14 residues. V lost 1 base, J lost 2 bases, and 9 bases lay in between.

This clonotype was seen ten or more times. CDR3 in amino acids: CSVADRVVGYTF. The CDR3 region has the DNA TGCAGCGTTGCGGACAGGGTAGTTGGCTACACCTTC. This sequence joins TRBV29-1 and TRBJ1-2; 8 nucleotides agree with TRBD1. The CDR3 is 12 residues long. CDR1 and CDR2 from the germline V gene are SQVTM and ANQGSEA. Trimming took 4 bases from V and 7 from J; bases not matched to a gene: 5.

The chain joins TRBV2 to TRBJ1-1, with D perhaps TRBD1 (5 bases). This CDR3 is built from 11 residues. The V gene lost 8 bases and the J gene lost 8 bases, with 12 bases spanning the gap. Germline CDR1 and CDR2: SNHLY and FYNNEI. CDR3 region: CASLIHREAFF. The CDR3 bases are TGTGCCAGCTTAATACACAGGGAAGCTTTCTTT.

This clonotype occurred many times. CDR3 nucleotides: TGCGCCAGCAGCTTGGCAGCTAGAAACAATGAGCAGTTCTTC. Its translation is CASSLAARNNEQFF. The rearrangement links TRBV5-1 to TRBJ2-1; D gene unclear. Trimming pared 0 bases from V and 5 bases from J, leaving 9 bases between. In germline, CDR1 is SGHRS, CDR2 YFSETQ. The CDR3 contains 14 residues.

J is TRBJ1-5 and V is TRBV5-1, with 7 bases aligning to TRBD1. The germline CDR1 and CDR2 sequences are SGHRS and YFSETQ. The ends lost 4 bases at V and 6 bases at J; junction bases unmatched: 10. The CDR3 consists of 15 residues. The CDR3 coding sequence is TGCGCCAGCAGCCTGGAGGGGGCTAGGACTCAGCCCCAGCATTTT. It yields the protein CASSLEGARTQPQHF.

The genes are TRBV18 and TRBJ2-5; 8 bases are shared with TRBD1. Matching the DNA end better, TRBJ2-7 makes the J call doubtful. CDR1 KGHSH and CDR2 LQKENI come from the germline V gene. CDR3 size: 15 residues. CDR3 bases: TGTGCCAGCTCACCACGGGACAGGATGACCTACGAGCAGTACTTC. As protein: CASSPRDRMTYEQYF.

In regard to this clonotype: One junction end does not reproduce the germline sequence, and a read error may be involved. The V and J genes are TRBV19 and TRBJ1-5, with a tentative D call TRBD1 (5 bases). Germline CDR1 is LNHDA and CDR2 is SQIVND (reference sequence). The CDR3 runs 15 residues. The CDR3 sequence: CVSSPDNYSNQPQHF. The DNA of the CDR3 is TGTGTCAGTAGTCCGGACAACTATAGCAATCAGCCCCAGCATTTT.

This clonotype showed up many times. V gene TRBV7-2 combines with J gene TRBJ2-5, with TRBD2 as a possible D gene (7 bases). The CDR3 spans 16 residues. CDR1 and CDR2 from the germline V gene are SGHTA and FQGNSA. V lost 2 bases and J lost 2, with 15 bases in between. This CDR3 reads CASSLSPAGAQETQYF. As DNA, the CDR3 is TGTGCCAGCAGCTTATCCCCGGCGGGGGCTCAAGAGACCCAGTACTTC.

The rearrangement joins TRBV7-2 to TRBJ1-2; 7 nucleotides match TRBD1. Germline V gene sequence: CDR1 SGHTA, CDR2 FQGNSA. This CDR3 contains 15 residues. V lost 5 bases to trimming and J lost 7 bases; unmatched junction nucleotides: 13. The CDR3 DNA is TGTGCCAGCAGCCTTACGACAGGGCCTTTGCGTGGCTACACCTTC. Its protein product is CASSLTTGPLRGYTF.

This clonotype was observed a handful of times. The CDR3 protein is CSARDRSYDWGYGYTF. The CDR3 DNA sequence: TGCAGTGCTAGAGATCGGTCCTATGACTGGGGATATGGCTACACCTTC. This rearrangement joins TRBV20-1 to TRBJ1-2; D is unresolved. CDR3 length: 16 amino acids. Germline CDR1 DFQATT, CDR2 SNEGSKA (reference sequence). V was trimmed by 0 bases and J by 5 bases, leaving 19 bases between them.

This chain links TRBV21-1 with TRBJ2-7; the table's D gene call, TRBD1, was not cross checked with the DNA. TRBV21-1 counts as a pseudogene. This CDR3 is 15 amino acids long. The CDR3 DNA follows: TGTGCCAGCAGCAAAGTATTTAGACAGGACTACGAGCAGTACTTC. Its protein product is CASSKVFRQDYEQYF.

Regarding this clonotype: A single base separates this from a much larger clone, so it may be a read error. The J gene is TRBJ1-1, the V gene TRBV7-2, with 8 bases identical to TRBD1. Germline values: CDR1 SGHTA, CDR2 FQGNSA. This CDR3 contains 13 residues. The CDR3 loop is CASSRQQGGETFF. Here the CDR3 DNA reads TGTGCCAGCAGCCGCCAACAGGGGGGTGAAACTTTCTTT.

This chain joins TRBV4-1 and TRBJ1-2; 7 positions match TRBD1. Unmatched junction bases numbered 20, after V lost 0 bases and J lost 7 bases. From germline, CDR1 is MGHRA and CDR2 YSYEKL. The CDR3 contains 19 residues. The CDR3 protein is CASSQDPRQGRGKVGGYTF. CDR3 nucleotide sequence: TGCGCCAGCAGCCAAGATCCTAGACAGGGTAGGGGTAAAGTTGGTGGCTACACCTTC.

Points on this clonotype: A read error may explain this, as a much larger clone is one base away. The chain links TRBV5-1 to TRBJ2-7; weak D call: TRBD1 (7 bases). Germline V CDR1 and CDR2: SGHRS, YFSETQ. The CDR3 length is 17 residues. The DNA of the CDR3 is TGCGCCAGCAGCTTGGGGCGGGACAGCATTTCTACCTACGAGCGGTACTTC. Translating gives CASSLGRDSISTYERYF.

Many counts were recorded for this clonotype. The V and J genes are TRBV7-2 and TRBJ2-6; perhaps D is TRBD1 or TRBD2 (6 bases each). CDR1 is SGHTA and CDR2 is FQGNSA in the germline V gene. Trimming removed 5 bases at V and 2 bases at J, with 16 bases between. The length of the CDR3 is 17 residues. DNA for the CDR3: TGTGCCAGCAGCCCACAGGGAAGGGGGGCTGGGGCCAACGTCCTGACTTTC. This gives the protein CASSPQGRGAGANVLTF.

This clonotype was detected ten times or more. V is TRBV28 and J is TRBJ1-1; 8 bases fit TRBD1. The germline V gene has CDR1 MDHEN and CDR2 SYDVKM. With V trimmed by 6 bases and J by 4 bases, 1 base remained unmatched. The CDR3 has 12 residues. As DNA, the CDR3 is TGTGCCAGCAGAGACAGGGGCACTGAAGCTTTCTTT. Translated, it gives CASRDRGTEAFF.

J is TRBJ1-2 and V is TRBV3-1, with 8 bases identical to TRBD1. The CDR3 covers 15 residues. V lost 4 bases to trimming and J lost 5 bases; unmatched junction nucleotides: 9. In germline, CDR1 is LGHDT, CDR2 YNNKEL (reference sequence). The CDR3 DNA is TGTGCCAGCAGCCGGCACGCCGGGACAGGTTATGGCTACACCTTC. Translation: CASSRHAGTGYGYTF.

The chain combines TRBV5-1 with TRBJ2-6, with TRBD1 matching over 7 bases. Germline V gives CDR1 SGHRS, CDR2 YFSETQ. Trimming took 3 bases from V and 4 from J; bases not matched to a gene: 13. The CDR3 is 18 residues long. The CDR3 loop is CASSSLRQGPGGANVLTF. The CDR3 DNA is TGCGCCAGCAGCTCCTTGAGACAGGGTCCAGGGGGGGCCAACGTCCTGACTTTC.

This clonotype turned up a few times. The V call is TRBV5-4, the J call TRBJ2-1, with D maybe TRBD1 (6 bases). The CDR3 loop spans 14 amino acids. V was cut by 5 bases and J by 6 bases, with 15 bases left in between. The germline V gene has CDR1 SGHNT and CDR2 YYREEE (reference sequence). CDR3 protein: CASSYRTAINEQFF. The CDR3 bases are TGTGCCAGCAGTTACCGGACAGCGATCAATGAGCAGTTCTTC.

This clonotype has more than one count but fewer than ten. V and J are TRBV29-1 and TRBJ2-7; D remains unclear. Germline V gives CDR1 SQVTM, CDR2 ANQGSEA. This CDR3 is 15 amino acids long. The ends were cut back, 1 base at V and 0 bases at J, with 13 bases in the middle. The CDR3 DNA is TGCAGCGTTGAAGCCCTAAATGGCCTCTCCTACGAGCAGTACTTC. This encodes CSVEALNGLSYEQYF.

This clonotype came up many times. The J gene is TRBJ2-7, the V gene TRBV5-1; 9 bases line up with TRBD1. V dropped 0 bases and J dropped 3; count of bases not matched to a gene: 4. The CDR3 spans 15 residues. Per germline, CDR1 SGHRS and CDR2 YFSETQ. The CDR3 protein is CASSLATGGRYEQYF. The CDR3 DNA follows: TGCGCCAGCAGCTTGGCTACAGGGGGCCGCTACGAGCAGTACTTC.